This TCR beta chain was documented in a study of control samples from healthy donors and cancer patients. The CDR3 has 13 residues. Germline CDR1 reads KGHDR; CDR2 reads SFDVKD. V lost 5 bases and J 5 bases, leaving 12 bases between the germline ends. TCRdb's table, derived via immunoSEQ multiplex PCR, lists solely in-frame clones and lacks some. The sample shows some 210,000 clones, 90% to 95% of them seen only once. The sample comprised blood. The TCR comes from a man aged 30-40 years in good health. V usage is TRBV24-1 and J usage is TRBJ2-7, with a tentative D call TRBD1 (6 bases). The CDR3 reads CATSGGRFDEQYF. The CDR3 bases are TGTGCCACCAGTGGGGGGCGTTTCGACGAGCAGTACTTC.